This is a list of T cell receptor beta chains from one sample in a study of spatial heterogeneity in lung cancer. MiXCR, run by TCRdb on the 5' RACE reads, gives a single entry per CDR3 protein. The sample includes around 87,000 distinct CDR3 sequences, roughly 12% of them seen just once. The input for sequencing was PBMCs, taken at surgery. These receptors came from a male donor with early-stage non-small cell lung cancer. CDR3s include the opening cysteine and the closing phenylalanine or tryptophan. The D gene is left open where the match is weak. Part of the rows lack a size; the others show once, few, many or a class for expanded clones.

D,V,size,J,CDR3,DNA
.,TRBV20-1,.,TRBJ1-1,CSARDQMLATEAFF,TGCAGTGCTAGAGATCAGATGCTGGCCACTGAAGCTTTCTTT
TRBD1,TRBV7-2,few,TRBJ1-1,CASSSQTGANTEAFF,TGTGCCAGCAGCTCCCAGACAGGGGCGAACACTGAAGCTTTCTTT
TRBD1,TRBV7-9,.,TRBJ2-6,CASSLGDRVFSGANVLTF,TGTGCCAGCAGCTTAGGAGACAGGGTGTTTAGTGGGGCCAACGTCCTGACTTTC
TRBD2,TRBV5-6,few,TRBJ2-5,CASSGLAGGGDQETQYF,TGTGCCAGCAGCGGACTAGCGGGAGGGGGTGACCAAGAGACCCAGTACTTC
.,TRBV7-2,few,TRBJ2-7,CASSSQGIPYEQYF,TGTGCCAGCAGCTCTCAGGGGATCCCCTACGAGCAGTACTTC
.,TRBV7-2,few,TRBJ1-3,CASSSLVGSVTSGNTIYF,TGTGCCAGCAGCTCCCTAGTTGGATCAGTCACCTCTGGAAACACCATATATTTT
.,TRBV7-9,few,TRBJ2-7,CASSLDLSMYEQYF,TGTGCCAGCAGCTTAGACTTATCCATGTACGAGCAGTACTTC
TRBD1,TRBV20-1,.,TRBJ2-3,CSARPGQGPDTQYF,TGCAGTGCTAGGCCCGGACAGGGCCCAGATACGCAGTATTTT
TRBD1,TRBV11-3,.,TRBJ1-4,CASSTERGREKLFF,TGTGCCAGCAGCACCGAGAGGGGGCGTGAAAAACTGTTTTTT
TRBD1,TRBV28,few,TRBJ1-3,CAARPGGAAGNTIYF,TGTGCAGCAAGACCAGGGGGCGCAGCTGGAAACACCATATATTTT
.,TRBV11-2,.,TRBJ1-3,CASSLDRLSASGNTIYF,TGTGCCAGCAGCTTAGATCGGCTGTCAGCCTCTGGAAACACCATATATTTT
.,TRBV20-1,once,TRBJ1-1,CSARGPGPGAFF,TGCAGTGCTAGAGGCCCGGGACCTGGAGCTTTCTTT
.,TRBV28,many,TRBJ2-3,CASSTFQGTDTQYF,TGTGCCAGCAGTACCTTCCAAGGGACAGATACGCAGTATTTT
TRBD1,TRBV5-4,many,TRBJ1-5,CASSSGTDPNQPQHF,TGTGCCAGCAGCTCCGGGACAGACCCTAATCAGCCCCAGCATTTT
.,TRBV6-4,many,TRBJ2-3,CASSLQGSDTQYF,TGTGCCAGCAGCCTCCAGGGTTCAGATACGCAGTATTTT
.,TRBV21-1,.,TRBJ2-5,CASWAGPRCETQYF,TGTGCCAGTTGGGCCGGGCCCCGGTGCGAGACCCAGTACTTC
TRBD2,TRBV9,few,TRBJ2-1,CASSPAGTSYDEQFF,TGTGCCAGCAGCCCAGCGGGGACTAGTTACGATGAGCAGTTCTTC
.,TRBV12-3/TRBV12-4,few,TRBJ2-5,CASSSTGFGTQYF,TGTGCCAGCAGTTCCACAGGGTTTGGGACCCAGTACTTC
.,TRBV28,many,TRBJ2-7,CASTDDKWGYEQYF,TGTGCCAGCACCGACGATAAGTGGGGCTACGAGCAGTACTTC
.,TRBV29-1,.,TRBJ2-7,CSVETTGGAEQYF,TGCAGCGTTGAGACAACAGGGGGGGCCGAGCAGTACTTC
.,TRBV28,few,TRBJ2-2,CASSPIQEAGELFF,TGTGCCAGCAGTCCGATACAGGAAGCCGGGGAGCTGTTTTTT
.,TRBV13,.,TRBJ1-6,CASSFGLAYNSPLHF,TGTGCCAGCAGCTTCGGACTGGCCTATAATTCACCCCTCCACTTT
TRBD2,TRBV5-1,few,TRBJ2-5,CASSPGLVQETQYF,TGCGCCAGCAGCCCAGGACTAGTCCAAGAGACCCAGTACTTC
TRBD2,TRBV2,.,TRBJ2-5,CASSEASGGVNQETQYF,TGTGCCAGCAGTGAGGCTAGCGGGGGGGTAAACCAAGAGACCCAGTACTTC
.,TRBV10-3,few,TRBJ2-5,CAISESAKQETQYF,TGTGCCATCAGTGAGTCGGCTAAACAAGAGACCCAGTACTTC
TRBD2,TRBV14,few,TRBJ2-5,CASSQVRLAGQETQYF,TGTGCCAGCAGCCAAGTCCGACTAGCGGGACAGGAGACCCAGTACTTC
.,TRBV28,few,TRBJ2-3,CASSSTGLSTDTQYF,TGTGCCAGCAGTTCGACAGGACTTAGCACAGATACGCAGTATTTT
.,TRBV20-1,.,TRBJ2-2,CSARAAQALTGELFF,TGCAGTGCTAGAGCAGCCCAGGCATTAACCGGGGAGCTGTTTTTT
.,TRBV7-7,few,TRBJ1-1,CASSFGERTEAFF,TGTGCTAGCAGCTTCGGGGAAAGGACTGAAGCTTTCTTT
TRBD2,TRBV7-3,.,TRBJ2-2,CASSQASSGNTGELFF,TGTGCCAGCAGCCAAGCCTCTAGCGGTAACACCGGGGAGCTGTTTTTT
TRBD1,TRBV7-2,many,TRBJ1-1,CATRVRGLNTEAFF,TGTGCCACCCGAGTCAGGGGGCTGAACACTGAAGCTTTCTTT
.,TRBV20-1,.,TRBJ2-7,CSASRDPGEQYF,TGCAGTGCTAGCCGAGATCCAGGCGAGCAGTACTTC
TRBD2,TRBV20-1,.,TRBJ2-1,CSAPPGTSGRGPTNEQFF,TGCAGTGCTCCGCCCGGGACTAGCGGGAGGGGGCCTACCAATGAGCAGTTCTTC
TRBD1,TRBV12-3/TRBV12-4,.,TRBJ2-7,CASSFRQGAYEQYF,TGTGCCAGCAGTTTCCGACAGGGGGCATACGAGCAGTACTTC
TRBD1,TRBV5-1,few,TRBJ2-3,CASRTGESTDTQYF,TGCGCCAGCCGGACAGGGGAAAGCACAGATACGCAGTATTTT
.,TRBV29-1,few,TRBJ1-2,CSVAPGGGYGYTF,TGCAGCGTTGCTCCCGGGGGAGGGTATGGCTACACCTTC
.,TRBV10-3,few,TRBJ1-4,CAISVSRDPNEKLFF,TGTGCCATCAGTGTAAGCAGGGACCCCAATGAAAAACTGTTTTTT
TRBD2,TRBV4-2,few,TRBJ2-7,CASSQEGTSGSSYEQYF,TGTGCCAGCAGCCAAGAGGGAACTAGCGGTAGCTCCTACGAGCAGTACTTC
.,TRBV4-2,.,TRBJ1-5,CASSQGSAVSNQPQHF,TGTGCCAGCAGCCAAGGGTCGGCAGTTAGCAATCAGCCCCAGCATTTT
TRBD1,TRBV7-2,.,TRBJ2-3,CASSLVSASGGKDTQYF,TGTGCCAGCAGCTTAGTGTCAGCGTCAGGGGGCAAAGATACGCAGTATTTT
TRBD1,TRBV7-9,.,TRBJ2-7,CASSLAGTGGLPNEQYF,TGTGCCAGCAGCTTAGCTGGGACAGGGGGCCTTCCTAACGAGCAGTACTTC
TRBD2,TRBV20-1,.,TRBJ2-3,CSARAIGAGGPDTQYF,TGCAGTGCTAGAGCAATAGGGGCGGGGGGACCAGATACGCAGTATTTT
.,TRBV5-1,few,TRBJ1-1,CASSLEKRTEAFF,TGCGCCAGCAGCTTGGAGAAGAGGACTGAAGCTTTCTTT
.,TRBV12-3/TRBV12-4,many,TRBJ2-7,CASSFNRPRSYEQYF,TGTGCCAGCAGTTTTAACCGCCCCAGGTCTTACGAGCAGTACTTC
TRBD2,TRBV28,many,TRBJ2-7,CASSLSAGGRVEYF,TGTGCCAGCAGTTTATCAGCGGGAGGGCGAGTTGAGTACTTC
TRBD1,TRBV7-2,few,TRBJ1-1,CASSKPRDRSNTEAFF,TGTGCCAGCAGCAAACCTCGGGACAGGTCTAACACTGAAGCTTTCTTT
.,TRBV12-3/TRBV12-4,.,TRBJ2-2,CASSSPIGTGELFF,TGTGCCAGCAGTTCCCCTATAGGCACCGGGGAGCTGTTTTTT
TRBD1,TRBV7-9,few,TRBJ2-7,CASRDSDRPSEQYF,TGTGCCAGCAGGGATTCGGACAGGCCGTCGGAGCAGTACTTC